A selection of T cell receptor beta chains follows, all from one sample in a study of blood T cell repertoires in COVID-19. Here immunoSEQ multiplex PCR was the method, and the copy in TCRdb shows in-frame clones only, minus some. The profile covers approximately 120,000 clones, with around 83% appearing a single time and under 3.5% taken by the ten largest. Specimen: peripheral blood. These receptors all stem from an elderly woman with COVID-19, enrolled during active disease. Both conserved end residues are part of each CDR3. D genes are given only for firm matches. Clone size is stated in some rows and not others, as once, few, many or a class when expanded.

>-|-|TRBV2|TRBJ2-2
TGTGCCAGCAGTGAAGCGGGTACAGATAACACCGGGGAGCTGTTTTTT
CASSEAGTDNTGELFF
>-|-|TRBV28|TRBJ1-3
TGTGCCAGCAGGTCACCGGGGAGCTCTGGAAACACCATATATTTT
CASRSPGSSGNTIYF
>-|-|TRBV7-3|TRBJ2-7
TGTGCCAGCAGCTTAAACAGGGATAACGAGCAGTACTTC
CASSLNRDNEQYF
>-|TRBD2|TRBV6-5|TRBJ2-7
TGTGCCAGCATCCGGGAGGGTGGCACCTACGAGCAGTACTTC
CASIREGGTYEQYF
>-|TRBD2|TRBV5-6|TRBJ2-1
TGTGCCAGCAGCTACAGCCCCGCCGGGACTATTATCTCCTACAATGAGCAGTTCTTC
CASSYSPAGTIISYNEQFF
>once|-|TRBV18|TRBJ2-7
TGTGCCAGCTCACCGACCGGGGACGAGCAGTACTTC
CASSPTGDEQYF
>-|-|TRBV6-2/TRBV6-3|TRBJ1-1
TGTGCCAGCAGTTCGGTGAACACTGAAGCTTTCTTT
CASSSVNTEAFF
>once|-|TRBV5-1|TRBJ2-2
TGCGCCAGCAGTTTAGGACATGCGAACACCGGGGAGCTGTTTTTT
CASSLGHANTGELFF
>-|TRBD2|TRBV18|TRBJ2-7
TGTGCCAGCTCGTACCGAAGCGGGAGTCCGTCCTACGAGCAGTACTTC
CASSYRSGSPSYEQYF
>-|-|TRBV7-9|TRBJ1-1
TGTGCCAGCAGCACCTACGACAGAATCCCAGCTTTCTTT
CASSTYDRIPAFF
>-|-|TRBV11-2|TRBJ2-1
TGTGCCAGCAGCTTAGGGTCCCAGGACTACAATGAGCAGTTCTTC
CASSLGSQDYNEQFF
>-|-|TRBV10-3|TRBJ2-2
TGTGCCATCAGCAGGATGAACACCGGGGAGCTGTTTTTT
CAISRMNTGELFF
>-|TRBD2|TRBV11-3|TRBJ2-5
TGTGCCAGCAGCCCCGGGACTAGCGGGAGGCACCAAGAGACCCAGTACTTC
CASSPGTSGRHQETQYF
>-|TRBD2|TRBV24-1|TRBJ2-5
TGTGCCACCAGTGATGGAACCGGGACTAGCGGGAGGTGGCAAGAGACCCAGTACTTC
CATSDGTGTSGRWQETQYF
>few|-|TRBV4-3|TRBJ1-1
TGCGCCAGCAGCCCACTCGGGACTCCGAGGGTCACTGAAGCTTTCTTT
CASSPLGTPRVTEAFF
>-|TRBD2|TRBV11-3|TRBJ2-3
TGTGCCAGCAGCCCTGGGACTAGCGTTACTAGCACAGATACGCAGTATTTT
CASSPGTSVTSTDTQYF
>-|-|TRBV7-9|TRBJ1-1
TGTGCCAGCAGCTCACGGGGGGCTGCGGGGAACACTGAAGCTTTCTTT
CASSSRGAAGNTEAFF
>few|TRBD1|TRBV5-1|TRBJ2-7
TGCGCCAGCAGCTTGGAGACAGGGGCACCCTACGAGCAGTACTTC
CASSLETGAPYEQYF
>-|-|TRBV7-2|TRBJ2-5
TGTGCCAGCAGCCGCCTTTGGCTCTCTGGAGAGACCCAGTACTTC
CASSRLWLSGETQYF
>-|-|TRBV19|TRBJ1-5
TGTGCCAGTAGTATGAGGTGGCAGCCCCAGCATTTT
CASSMRWQPQHF
>-|-|TRBV5-6|TRBJ2-5
TGTGCCAGCAGCTTGCGGTATCAAGAGACCCAGTACTTC
CASSLRYQETQYF
>-|TRBD2|TRBV10-3|TRBJ2-7
TGTGCCATCAGTGAGTTTGGGGGGGAAATCTCCGAGCAGTACTTC
CAISEFGGEISEQYF
>-|TRBD2|TRBV5-8|TRBJ2-7
TGTGCCAGCAGCGCATTGACTAGCGGGAGTAGGTACGAGCAGTACTTC
CASSALTSGSRYEQYF
>-|-|TRBV5-1|TRBJ2-3
TGCGCCAGCAGCTTGCTTCCGGGTAGCACAGATACGCAGTATTTT
CASSLLPGSTDTQYF
>-|TRBD1|TRBV7-2|TRBJ1-1
TGTGCCAGCAGGTTGACAGGGGGAGACACTGAAGCTTTCTTT
CASRLTGGDTEAFF
>once|TRBD1|TRBV7-2|TRBJ2-7
TGTGCCAGCAGCCGACAGGGTCTGGGCGAGCAGTACTTC
CASSRQGLGEQYF
>-|-|TRBV4-3|TRBJ1-2
TGCGCCAGCAGCCAAGATGAGCTGCGTTTGAGTGGCTACACCTTC
CASSQDELRLSGYTF
>-|-|TRBV19|TRBJ1-1
TGTGCCAGTACACAGGGTAGAGGAGACACTGAAGCTTTCTTT
CASTQGRGDTEAFF
>-|-|TRBV21-1|TRBJ2-7
TGTGCCAGCAGCAAACGCAGGGACTACGAGCAGTACTTC
CASSKRRDYEQYF
>few|TRBD2|TRBV7-2|TRBJ2-5
TGTGCCAGCAGCTTAGGGCTAGCGGCAGAGACCCAGTACTTC
CASSLGLAAETQYF
>once|-|TRBV7-9|TRBJ2-1
TGTGCCAGCAGCTTAGGGGCGGGTAGTTACGATGAGCAGTTCTTC
CASSLGAGSYDEQFF
>-|-|TRBV5-1|TRBJ2-3
TGCGCCAGCAGCTTGGACTCCTCTCAGGGGTCGCAGTATTTT
CASSLDSSQGSQYF
>-|TRBD2|TRBV4-3|TRBJ2-1
TGCGCCAGCAGCCAAGATTGGGCTAGCGGGAGAGGTGGTGAGCAGTTCTTC
CASSQDWASGRGGEQFF
>-|-|TRBV10-1|TRBJ2-6
TGCGCCAGCAGTGGCCAGGGTGGGGCCAACGTCCTGACTTTC
CASSGQGGANVLTF
>-|-|TRBV7-2|TRBJ1-1
TGTGCCAGCAGGATGGATAGGGGGGAAGCTTTCTTT
CASRMDRGEAFF
>-|TRBD1|TRBV19|TRBJ1-1
TGTGCCAGAGCCCGTCCAGGGGGCGACACTGAAGCTTTCTTT
CARARPGGDTEAFF
>-|-|TRBV5-1|TRBJ2-7
TGCGCCAGCAGCCTCCGGGACAACTCGCTAGTGTCTTACGAGCAGTACTTC
CASSLRDNSLVSYEQYF
>few|-|TRBV4-3|TRBJ1-1
TGCGCCAGCAGCCAGTTGGGGGGGAACACTGAAGCTTTCTTT
CASSQLGGNTEAFF
>-|TRBD2|TRBV5-1|TRBJ2-7
TGCGCCAGCAGCTTATCCGGGACTAGCGTCGCCGAGCAGTACTTC
CASSLSGTSVAEQYF
>-|TRBD2|TRBV6-2/TRBV6-3|TRBJ2-1
TGTGCCAGCAGTTCTGGAACTAGCGGAAACTACAATGAGCAGTTCTTC
CASSSGTSGNYNEQFF
>-|TRBD2|TRBV7-8|TRBJ2-5
TGTGCCAGCAGCTTAGTCGGGAGGGAGACCCAGTACTTC
CASSLVGRETQYF
>-|-|TRBV18|TRBJ1-1
TGTGCCAGCTCACCAACCTTTGACAGTCTGTTTAGCACTGAAGCTTTCTTT
CASSPTFDSLFSTEAFF
>-|TRBD1|TRBV5-1|TRBJ1-4
TGCGCCAGCAGCGCCCGGGACAGTTCTAATGAAAAACTGTTTTTT
CASSARDSSNEKLFF
>-|-|TRBV28|TRBJ1-1
TGTGCCAGCAGTCCAATAGGGGGGGGCTGGGAATCTGAAGCTTTCTTT
CASSPIGGGWESEAFF
>-|TRBD1|TRBV25-1|TRBJ1-2
TGTGCCAGCAGTTACGAGACAGGGGGGGGCTACACCTTC
CASSYETGGGYTF
>-|-|TRBV10-2|TRBJ1-4
TGCGCCAGCAGTGAGTCGGCAGGGTGGGGTGAAAAACTGTTTTTT
CASSESAGWGEKLFF
>-|TRBD2|TRBV19|TRBJ2-1
TGTGCCAGTACTCCCCCAAGCGGGAGGGCCGGGGTCTCCTACAATGAGCAGTTCTTC
CASTPPSGRAGVSYNEQFF
>-|TRBD1|TRBV28|TRBJ1-5
TGTGCCAGCCAACAGGGGGGGGACAATCAGCCCCAGCATTTT
CASQQGGDNQPQHF
>-|-|TRBV21-1|TRBJ2-7
TGTGCCAGCAACAAAAGGAGGGGCTACGAGCAGTACTTC
CASNKRRGYEQYF
>few|-|TRBV6-1|TRBJ2-4
TGTGCCAGCAGTGAAGCAACTGCGGGGACCTCCAAAAACATTCAGTACTTC
CASSEATAGTSKNIQYF
>-|-|TRBV3-1/TRBV3-2|TRBJ2-1
TGTGCCAGCAGCCAACTCGGGAGCGATGAGCAGTTCTTC
CASSQLGSDEQFF